This T cell receptor (beta chain) was identified in a study of radiation and T cells in renal cell carcinoma. The method was immunoSEQ multiplex PCR; TCRdb's version includes in-frame clones alone and lacks a portion of them. Among just over 95,000 clones, more than 65% were seen once, and the ten largest hold 7.2%. Study-level points and caveats: No pretreatment tumor biopsies were available for baseline clonotypes. Top tumor clonotypes rose in blood 2 weeks post-radiation, then contracted.

CDR3 length equals 15 residues. Germline CDR1 reads ENHRY; CDR2 reads SYGVKD. V was cut by 3 bases and J by 5 bases, with 13 bases left in between. Time point of the sample: blood 4 weeks post-SBRT, at nephrectomy. Treatment meaning: 15 Gy SBRT to primary tumor, nephrectomy 4 weeks later. Nephrectomy followed 15 Gy stereotactic body radiation by 4 weeks. After SBRT, blood was collected at 2 and 4 weeks, plus baseline. This clone was recorded once. Antigen specificity is unknown. The input for sequencing was blood, taken from a patient whose treatment included radiotherapy and nephrectomy. This chain links TRBV10-3 with TRBJ1-4; weak D call: TRBD1 (6 bases). This sequence was found in a man aged 55 to 70 with renal cell carcinoma. The chain's CDR3 is CAISDVRGANEKLFF. The DNA for the CDR3 is TGTGCCATCAGTGATGTCCGGGGGGCGAATGAAAAACTGTTTTTT.